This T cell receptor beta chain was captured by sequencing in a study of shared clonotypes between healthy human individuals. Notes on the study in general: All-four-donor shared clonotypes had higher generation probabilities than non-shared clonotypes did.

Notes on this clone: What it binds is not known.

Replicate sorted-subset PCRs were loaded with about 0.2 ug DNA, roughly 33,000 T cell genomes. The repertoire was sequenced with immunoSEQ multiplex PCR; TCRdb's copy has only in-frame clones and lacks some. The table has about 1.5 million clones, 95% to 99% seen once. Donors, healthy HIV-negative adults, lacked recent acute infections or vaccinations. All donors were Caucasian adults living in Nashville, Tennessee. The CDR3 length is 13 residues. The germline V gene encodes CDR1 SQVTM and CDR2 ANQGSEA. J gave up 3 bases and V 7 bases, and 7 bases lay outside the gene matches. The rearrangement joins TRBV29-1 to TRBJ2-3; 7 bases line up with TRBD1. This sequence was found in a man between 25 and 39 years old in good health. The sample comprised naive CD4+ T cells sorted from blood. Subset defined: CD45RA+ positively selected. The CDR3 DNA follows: TGCAGCGCGACAGGGTCGGGAACAGATACGCAGTATTTT. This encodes CSATGSGTDTQYF.